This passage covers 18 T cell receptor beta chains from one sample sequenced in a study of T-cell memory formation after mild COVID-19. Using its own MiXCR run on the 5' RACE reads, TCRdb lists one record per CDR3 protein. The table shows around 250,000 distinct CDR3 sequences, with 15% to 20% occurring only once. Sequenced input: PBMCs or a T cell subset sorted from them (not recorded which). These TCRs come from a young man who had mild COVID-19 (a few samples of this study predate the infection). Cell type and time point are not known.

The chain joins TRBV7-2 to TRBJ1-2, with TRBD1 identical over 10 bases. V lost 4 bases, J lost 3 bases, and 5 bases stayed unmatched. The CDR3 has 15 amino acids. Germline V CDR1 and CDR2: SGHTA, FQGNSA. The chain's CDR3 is CASSSDRGRDYGYTF. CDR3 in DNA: TGTGCCAGCAGCTCCGACAGGGGGCGCGACTATGGCTACACCTTC.

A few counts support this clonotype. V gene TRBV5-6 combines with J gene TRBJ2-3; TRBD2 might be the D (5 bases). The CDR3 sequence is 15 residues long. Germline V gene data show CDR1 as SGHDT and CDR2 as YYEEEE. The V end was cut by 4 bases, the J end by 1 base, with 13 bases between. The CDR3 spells CASSDKEEGTDTQYF. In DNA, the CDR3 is TGTGCCAGCAGCGACAAGGAGGAGGGCACAGATACGCAGTATTTT.

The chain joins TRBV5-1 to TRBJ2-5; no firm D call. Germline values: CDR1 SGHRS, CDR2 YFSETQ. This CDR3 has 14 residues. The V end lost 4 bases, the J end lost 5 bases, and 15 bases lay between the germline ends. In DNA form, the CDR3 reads TGCGCCAGCAGCCTTCCGTCCCTGGTGGAGACCCAGTACTTC. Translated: CASSLPSLVETQYF.

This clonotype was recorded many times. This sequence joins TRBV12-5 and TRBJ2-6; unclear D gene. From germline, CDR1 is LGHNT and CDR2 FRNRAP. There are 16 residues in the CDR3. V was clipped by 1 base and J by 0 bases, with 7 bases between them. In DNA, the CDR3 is TGTGCTAGTGGTTTGGCTGTCTCCTCTGGGGCCAACGTCCTGACTTTC. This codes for CASGLAVSSGANVLTF.

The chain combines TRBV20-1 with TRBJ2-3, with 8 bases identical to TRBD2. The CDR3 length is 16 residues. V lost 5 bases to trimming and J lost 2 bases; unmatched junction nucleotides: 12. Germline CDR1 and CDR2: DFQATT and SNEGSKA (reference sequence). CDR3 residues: CSARFGSGGPTDTQYF. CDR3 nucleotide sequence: TGCAGTGCTCGTTTTGGCAGCGGGGGACCCACAGATACGCAGTATTTT.

Here the CDR3 reads CASSPELSLPDTQYF. The CDR3 bases are TGTGCCAGCTCCCCTGAGCTCTCCCTGCCGGATACGCAGTATTTT. The chain couples TRBV18 to TRBJ2-3; D not certain. The V gene's germline CDR1 is KGHSH and CDR2 LQKENI. The CDR3 is 15 residues long. V dropped 6 bases and J dropped 6 bases, with 19 bases sitting between them. Looking up the rest from reference TRBV18 and TRBJ2-3 gives the full variable domain: NAGVMQNPRHLVRRRGQEARLRCSPMKGHSHVYWYRQLPEEGLKFMVYLQKENIIDESGMPKERFSAEFPKEGPSILRIQQVVRGDSAAYFCASSPELSLPDTQYFGPGTRLTVL.

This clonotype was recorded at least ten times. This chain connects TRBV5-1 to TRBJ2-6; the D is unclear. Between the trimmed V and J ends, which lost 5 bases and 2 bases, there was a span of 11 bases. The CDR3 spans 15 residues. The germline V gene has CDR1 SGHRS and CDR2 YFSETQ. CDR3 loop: CASSSRSTGANVLTF. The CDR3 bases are TGCGCCAGCAGTTCTCGAAGTACTGGGGCCAACGTCCTGACTTTC.

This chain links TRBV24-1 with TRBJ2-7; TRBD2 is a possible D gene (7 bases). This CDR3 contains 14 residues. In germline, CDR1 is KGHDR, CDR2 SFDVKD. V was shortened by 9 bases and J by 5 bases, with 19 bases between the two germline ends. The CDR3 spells CATRGWWGGDEQYF. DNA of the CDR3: TGTGCCACCCGAGGGTGGTGGGGGGGCGACGAGCAGTACTTC.

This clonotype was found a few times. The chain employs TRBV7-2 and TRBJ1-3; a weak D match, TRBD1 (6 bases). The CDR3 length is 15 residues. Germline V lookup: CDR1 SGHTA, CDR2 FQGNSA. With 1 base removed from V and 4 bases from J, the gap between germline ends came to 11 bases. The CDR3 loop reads CASSLVVTGGNTIYF. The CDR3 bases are TGTGCCAGCAGCTTAGTAGTGACAGGAGGAAACACCATATATTTT.

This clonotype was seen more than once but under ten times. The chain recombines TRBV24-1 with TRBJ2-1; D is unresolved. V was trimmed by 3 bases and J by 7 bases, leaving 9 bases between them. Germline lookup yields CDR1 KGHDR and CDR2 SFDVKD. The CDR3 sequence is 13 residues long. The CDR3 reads CATSDDGANEQFF. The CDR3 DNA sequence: TGTGCCACCAGTGATGATGGAGCAAATGAGCAGTTCTTC.

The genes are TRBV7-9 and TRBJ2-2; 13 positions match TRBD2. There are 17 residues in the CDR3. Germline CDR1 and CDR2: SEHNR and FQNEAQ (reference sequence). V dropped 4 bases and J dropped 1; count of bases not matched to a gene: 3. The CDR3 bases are TGTGCCAGCAGCTCCGGGACTAGCGGGGAGAACACCGGGGAGCTGTTTTTT. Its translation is CASSSGTSGENTGELFF.

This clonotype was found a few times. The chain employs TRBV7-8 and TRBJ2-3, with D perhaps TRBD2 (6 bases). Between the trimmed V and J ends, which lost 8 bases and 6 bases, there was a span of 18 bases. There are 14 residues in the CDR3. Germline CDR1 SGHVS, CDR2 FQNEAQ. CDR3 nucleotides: TGTGCCAGCTGGGACTCCGGGGCGCCGGATACGCAGTATTTT. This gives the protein CASWDSGAPDTQYF.

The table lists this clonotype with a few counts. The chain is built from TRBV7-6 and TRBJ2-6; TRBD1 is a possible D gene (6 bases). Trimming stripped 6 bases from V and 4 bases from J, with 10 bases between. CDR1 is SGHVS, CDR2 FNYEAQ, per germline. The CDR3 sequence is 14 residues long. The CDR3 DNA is TGTGCCAGCAGTACAGGGTTCGGGGCCAACGTCCTGACTTTC. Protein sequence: CASSTGFGANVLTF.

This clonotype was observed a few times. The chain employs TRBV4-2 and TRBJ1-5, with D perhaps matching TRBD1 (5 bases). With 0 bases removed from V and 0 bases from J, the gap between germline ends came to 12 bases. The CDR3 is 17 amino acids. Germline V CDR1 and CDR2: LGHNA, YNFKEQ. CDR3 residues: CASSQDATAYSNQPQHF. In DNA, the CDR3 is TGTGCCAGCAGCCAAGATGCGACAGCTTATAGCAATCAGCCCCAGCATTTT.

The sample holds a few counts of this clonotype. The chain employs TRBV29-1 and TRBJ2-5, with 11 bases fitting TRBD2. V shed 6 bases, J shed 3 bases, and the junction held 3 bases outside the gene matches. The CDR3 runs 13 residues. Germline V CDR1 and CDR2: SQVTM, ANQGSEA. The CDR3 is CSVPTSGEETQYF. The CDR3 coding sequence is TGCAGCGTCCCGACTAGCGGGGAAGAGACCCAGTACTTC.

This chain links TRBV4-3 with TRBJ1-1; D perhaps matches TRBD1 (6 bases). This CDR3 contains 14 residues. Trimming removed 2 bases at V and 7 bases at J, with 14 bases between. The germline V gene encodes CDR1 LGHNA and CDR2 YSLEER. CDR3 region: CASSQQTGLGEAFF. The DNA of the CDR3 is TGCGCCAGCAGCCAACAAACAGGGCTTGGTGAAGCTTTCTTT.

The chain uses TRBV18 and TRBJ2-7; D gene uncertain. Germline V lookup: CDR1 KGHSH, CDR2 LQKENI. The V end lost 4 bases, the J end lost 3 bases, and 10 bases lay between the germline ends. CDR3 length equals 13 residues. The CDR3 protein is CASSHTSHYEQYV. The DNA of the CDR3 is TGTGCCAGCTCACACACCAGCCACTACGAGCAGTACGTC.

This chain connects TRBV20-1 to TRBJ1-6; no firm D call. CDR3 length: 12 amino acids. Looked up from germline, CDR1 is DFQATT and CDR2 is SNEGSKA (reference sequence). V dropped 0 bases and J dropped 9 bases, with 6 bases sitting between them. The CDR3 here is CSARDRGSPLHF. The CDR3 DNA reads TGCAGTGCTAGAGATAGAGGTTCACCCCTCCACTTT.